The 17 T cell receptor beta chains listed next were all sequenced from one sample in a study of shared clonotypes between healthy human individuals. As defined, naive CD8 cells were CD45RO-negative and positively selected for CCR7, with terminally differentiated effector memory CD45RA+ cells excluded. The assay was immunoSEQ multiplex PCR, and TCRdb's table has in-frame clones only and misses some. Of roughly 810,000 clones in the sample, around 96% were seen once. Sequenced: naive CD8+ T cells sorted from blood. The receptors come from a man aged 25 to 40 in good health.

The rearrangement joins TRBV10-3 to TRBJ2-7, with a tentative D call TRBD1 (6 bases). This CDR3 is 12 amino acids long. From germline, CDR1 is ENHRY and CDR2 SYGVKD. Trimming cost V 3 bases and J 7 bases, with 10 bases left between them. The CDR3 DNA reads TGTGCCATCAGTGACCCCGACAGGGAGCAGTACTTC. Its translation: CAISDPDREQYF.

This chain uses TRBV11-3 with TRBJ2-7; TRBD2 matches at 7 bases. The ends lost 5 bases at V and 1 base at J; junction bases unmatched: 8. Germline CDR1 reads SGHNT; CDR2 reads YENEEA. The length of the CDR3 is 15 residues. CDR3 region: CASSHSSGLSYEQYF. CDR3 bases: TGTGCCAGCAGCCATTCTAGCGGCTTATCCTACGAGCAGTACTTC.

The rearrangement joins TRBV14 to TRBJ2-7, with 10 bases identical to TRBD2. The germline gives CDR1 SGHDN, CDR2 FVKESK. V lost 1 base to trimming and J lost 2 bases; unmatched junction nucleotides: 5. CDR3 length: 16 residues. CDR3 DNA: TGTGCCAGCAGCCAAGGACTAGCGGGTAACCCCTACGAGCAGTACTTC. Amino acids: CASSQGLAGNPYEQYF. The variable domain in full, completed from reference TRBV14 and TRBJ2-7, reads EAGVTQFPSHSVIEKGQTVTLRCDPISGHDNLYWYRRVMGKEIKFLLHFVKESKQDESGMPNNRFLAERTGGTYSTLKVQPAELEDSGVYFCASSQGLAGNPYEQYFGPGTRLTVT.

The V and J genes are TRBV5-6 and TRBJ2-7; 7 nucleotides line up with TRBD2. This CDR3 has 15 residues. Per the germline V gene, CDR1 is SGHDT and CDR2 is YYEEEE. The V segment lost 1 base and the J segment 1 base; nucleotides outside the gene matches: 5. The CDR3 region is CASSLFTGRSYEQYF. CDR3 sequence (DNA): TGTGCCAGCAGCTTGTTCACCGGGAGGTCCTACGAGCAGTACTTC.

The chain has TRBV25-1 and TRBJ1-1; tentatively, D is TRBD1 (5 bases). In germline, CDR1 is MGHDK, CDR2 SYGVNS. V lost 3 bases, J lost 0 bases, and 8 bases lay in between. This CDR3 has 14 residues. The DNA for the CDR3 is TGTGCCAGCAGTGACTGGGGCATGAACACTGAAGCTTTCTTT. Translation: CASSDWGMNTEAFF.

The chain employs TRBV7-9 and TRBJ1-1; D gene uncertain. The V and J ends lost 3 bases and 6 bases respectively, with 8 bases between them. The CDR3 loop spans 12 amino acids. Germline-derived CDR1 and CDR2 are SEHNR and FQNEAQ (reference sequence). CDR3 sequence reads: CASSFLHPEAFF. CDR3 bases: TGTGCCAGCAGCTTCCTACACCCTGAAGCTTTCTTT.

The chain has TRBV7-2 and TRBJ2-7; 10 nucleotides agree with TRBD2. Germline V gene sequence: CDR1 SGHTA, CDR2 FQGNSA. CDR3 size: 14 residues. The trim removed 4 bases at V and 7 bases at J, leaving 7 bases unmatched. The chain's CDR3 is CASSSSSGRGEQYF. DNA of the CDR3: TGTGCCAGCAGCTCGTCTAGCGGGAGAGGAGAGCAGTACTTC.

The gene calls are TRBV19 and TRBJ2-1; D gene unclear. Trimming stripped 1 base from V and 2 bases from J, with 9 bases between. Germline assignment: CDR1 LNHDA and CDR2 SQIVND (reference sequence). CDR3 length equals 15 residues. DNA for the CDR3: TGTGCCAGTAGTATAGGTGGGGTAGCCTACAATGAGCAGTTCTTC. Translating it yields CASSIGGVAYNEQFF.

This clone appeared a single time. Here the CDR3 reads CASSYVLSGKETQYF. Here the CDR3 DNA reads TGTGCCAGCAGTTACGTGTTGTCGGGAAAAGAGACCCAGTACTTC. The chain is built from TRBV6-5 and TRBJ2-5; tentative D call: TRBD2 (5 bases). The length of the CDR3 is 15 residues. Germline V lookup: CDR1 MNHEY, CDR2 SVGAGI. The V end lost 2 bases, the J end lost 3 bases, and 13 bases lay between the germline ends.

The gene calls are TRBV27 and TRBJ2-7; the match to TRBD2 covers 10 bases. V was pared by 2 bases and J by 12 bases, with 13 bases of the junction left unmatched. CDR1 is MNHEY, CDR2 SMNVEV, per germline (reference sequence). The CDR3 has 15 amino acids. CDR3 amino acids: CASSLRFGLAGVSYF. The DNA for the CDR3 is TGTGCCAGCAGTTTACGTTTTGGGCTAGCGGGAGTTTCGTACTTC.

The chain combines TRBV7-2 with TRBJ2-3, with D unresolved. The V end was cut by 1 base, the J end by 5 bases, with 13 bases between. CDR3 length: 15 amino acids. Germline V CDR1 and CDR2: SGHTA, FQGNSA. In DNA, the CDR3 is TGTGCCAGCAGCTTAGGGGTGTTAGTCGAAGATACGCAGTATTTT. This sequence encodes CASSLGVLVEDTQYF.

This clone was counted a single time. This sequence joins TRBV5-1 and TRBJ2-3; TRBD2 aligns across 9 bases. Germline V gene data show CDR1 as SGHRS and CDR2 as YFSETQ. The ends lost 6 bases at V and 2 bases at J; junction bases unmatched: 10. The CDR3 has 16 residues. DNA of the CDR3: TGCGCCAGCACCAGACTAGCGGTAGGGAACACAGATACGCAGTATTTT. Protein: CASTRLAVGNTDTQYF.

CDR3 region: CASSQEVSGTYEQYF. Written as DNA, the CDR3 is TGCGCCAGCAGCCAGGAAGTTAGCGGGACCTACGAGCAGTACTTC. The chain has TRBV4-3 and TRBJ2-7; 8 bases are shared with TRBD2. Germline assignment: CDR1 LGHNA and CDR2 YSLEER. V dropped 3 bases and J dropped 2; count of bases not matched to a gene: 6. There are 15 residues in the CDR3.

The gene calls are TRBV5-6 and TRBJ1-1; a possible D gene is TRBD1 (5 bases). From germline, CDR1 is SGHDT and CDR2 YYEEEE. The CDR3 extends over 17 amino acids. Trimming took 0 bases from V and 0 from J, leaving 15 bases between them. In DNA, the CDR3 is TGTGCCAGCAGCTTGGCGGCGGGGACTCTCATGAACACTGAAGCTTTCTTT. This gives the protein CASSLAAGTLMNTEAFF.

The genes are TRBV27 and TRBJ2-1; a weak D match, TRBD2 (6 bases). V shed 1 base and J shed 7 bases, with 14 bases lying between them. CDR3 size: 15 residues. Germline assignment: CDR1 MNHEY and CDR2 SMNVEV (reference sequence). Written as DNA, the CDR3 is TGTGCCAGCAGTTTATGGGACTCGCCCCAGAATGAGCAGTTCTTC. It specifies CASSLWDSPQNEQFF.

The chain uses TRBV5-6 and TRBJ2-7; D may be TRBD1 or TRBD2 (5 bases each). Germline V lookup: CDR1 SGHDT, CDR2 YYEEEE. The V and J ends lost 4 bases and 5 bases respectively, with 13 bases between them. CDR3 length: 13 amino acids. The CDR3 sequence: CASSPGTKNEQYF. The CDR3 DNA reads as TGTGCCAGCAGCCCCGGGACGAAGAACGAGCAGTACTTC.

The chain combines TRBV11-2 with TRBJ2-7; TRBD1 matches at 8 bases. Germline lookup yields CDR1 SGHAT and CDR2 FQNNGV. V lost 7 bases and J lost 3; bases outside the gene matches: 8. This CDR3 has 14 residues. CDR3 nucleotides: TGTGCCAGCACGCTCCGACAGGGGTACTACGAGCAGTACTTC. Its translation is CASTLRQGYYEQYF.